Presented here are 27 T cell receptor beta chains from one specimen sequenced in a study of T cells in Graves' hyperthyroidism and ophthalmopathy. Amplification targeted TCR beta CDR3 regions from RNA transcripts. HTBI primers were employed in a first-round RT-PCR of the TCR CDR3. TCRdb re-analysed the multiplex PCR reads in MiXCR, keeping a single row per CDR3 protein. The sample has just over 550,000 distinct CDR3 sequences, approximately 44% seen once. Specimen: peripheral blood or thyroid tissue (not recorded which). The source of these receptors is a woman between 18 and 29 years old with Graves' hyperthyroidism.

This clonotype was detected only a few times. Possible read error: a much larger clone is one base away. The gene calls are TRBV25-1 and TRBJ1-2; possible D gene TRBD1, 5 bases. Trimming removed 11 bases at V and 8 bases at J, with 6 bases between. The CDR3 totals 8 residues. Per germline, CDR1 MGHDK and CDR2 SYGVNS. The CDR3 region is CAAGGYTF. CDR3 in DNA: TGTGCCGCAGGGGGCTACACCTTC.

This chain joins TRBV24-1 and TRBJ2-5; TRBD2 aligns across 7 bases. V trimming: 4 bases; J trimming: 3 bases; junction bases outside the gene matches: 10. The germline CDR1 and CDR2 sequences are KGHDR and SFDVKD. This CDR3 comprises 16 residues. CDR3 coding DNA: TGTGCCACCAGTGAAGGCAGCGGGACCACAAAAGAGACCCAGTACTTC. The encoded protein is CATSEGSGTTKETQYF.

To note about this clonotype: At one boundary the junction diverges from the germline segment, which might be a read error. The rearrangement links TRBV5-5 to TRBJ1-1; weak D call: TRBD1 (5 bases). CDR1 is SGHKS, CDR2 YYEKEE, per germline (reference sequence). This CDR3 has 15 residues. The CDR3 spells CASSLRTHMNTEASF. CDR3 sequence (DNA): TGTGCCAGCAGCCTAAGGACACATATGAACACTGAAGCTTCCTTT.

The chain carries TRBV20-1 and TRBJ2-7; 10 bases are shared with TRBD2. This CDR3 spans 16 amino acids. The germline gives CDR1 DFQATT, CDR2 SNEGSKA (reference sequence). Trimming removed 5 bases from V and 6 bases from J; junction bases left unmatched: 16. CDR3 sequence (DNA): TGCAGTGCTGACCGGTACGCGGGACTAGCGTTAGCCGAGCAGTACTTC. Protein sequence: CSADRYAGLALAEQYF.

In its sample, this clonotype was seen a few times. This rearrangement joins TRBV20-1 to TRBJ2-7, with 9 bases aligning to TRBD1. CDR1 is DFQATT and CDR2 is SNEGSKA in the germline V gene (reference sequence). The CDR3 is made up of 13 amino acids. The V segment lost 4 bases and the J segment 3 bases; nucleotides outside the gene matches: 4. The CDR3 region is CSAIPGQGYEQYF. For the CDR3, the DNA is TGCAGTGCTATCCCGGGACAGGGCTACGAGCAGTACTTC.

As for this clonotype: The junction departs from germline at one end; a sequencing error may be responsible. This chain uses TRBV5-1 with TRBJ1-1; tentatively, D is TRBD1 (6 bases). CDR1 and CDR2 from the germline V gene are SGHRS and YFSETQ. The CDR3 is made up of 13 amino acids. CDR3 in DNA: TGTGCCAGCAGCCCTGGACAGTACACTGAAGCTTTCTTT. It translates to CASSPGQYTEAFF.

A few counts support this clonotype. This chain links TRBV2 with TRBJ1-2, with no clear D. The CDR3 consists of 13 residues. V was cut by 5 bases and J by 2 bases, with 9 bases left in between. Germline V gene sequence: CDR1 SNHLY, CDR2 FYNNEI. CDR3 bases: TGTGCCAGCAGTTTTACTGACAACTATGGCTACACCTTC. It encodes CASSFTDNYGYTF. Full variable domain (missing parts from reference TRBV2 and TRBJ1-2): EPEVTQTPSHQVTQMGQEVILRCVPISNHLYFYWYRQILGQKVEFLVSFYNNEISEKSEIFDDQFSVERPDGSNFTLKIRSTKLEDSAMYFCASSFTDNYGYTFGSGTRLTVV.

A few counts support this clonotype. The CDR3, as DNA: TGCGCCAGCAGCTTGGATAGGGAGGTCTACGAGCAGTACTTC. Encoded protein: CASSLDREVYEQYF. This sequence joins TRBV5-1 and TRBJ2-7; possible D gene TRBD2, 6 bases. Germline V lookup: CDR1 SGHRS, CDR2 YFSETQ. The CDR3 runs to 14 residues. V shed 0 bases and J shed 3 bases, with 10 bases lying between them.

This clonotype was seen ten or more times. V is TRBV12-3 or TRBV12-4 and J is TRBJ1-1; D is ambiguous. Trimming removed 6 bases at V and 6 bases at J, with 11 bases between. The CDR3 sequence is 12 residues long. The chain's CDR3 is CASSPSHAEAFF. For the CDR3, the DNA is TGTGCCAGCAGCCCCTCACACGCTGAAGCTTTCTTT.

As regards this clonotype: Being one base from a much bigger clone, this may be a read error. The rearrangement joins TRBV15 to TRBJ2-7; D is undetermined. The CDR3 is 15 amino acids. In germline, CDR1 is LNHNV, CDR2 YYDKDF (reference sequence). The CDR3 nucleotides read TGTGTCACCAGCAGAGATAGGCTCGCGTCCTACGAGCAGTACTTC. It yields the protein CVTSRDRLASYEQYF.

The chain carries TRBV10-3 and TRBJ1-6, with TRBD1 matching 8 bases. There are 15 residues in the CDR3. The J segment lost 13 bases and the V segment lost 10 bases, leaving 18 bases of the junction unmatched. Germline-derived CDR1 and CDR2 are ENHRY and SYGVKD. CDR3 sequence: CATKGQGAREMPLHF. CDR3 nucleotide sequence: TGTGCCACGAAGGGTCAGGGGGCGCGGGAAATGCCCCTCCACTTT.

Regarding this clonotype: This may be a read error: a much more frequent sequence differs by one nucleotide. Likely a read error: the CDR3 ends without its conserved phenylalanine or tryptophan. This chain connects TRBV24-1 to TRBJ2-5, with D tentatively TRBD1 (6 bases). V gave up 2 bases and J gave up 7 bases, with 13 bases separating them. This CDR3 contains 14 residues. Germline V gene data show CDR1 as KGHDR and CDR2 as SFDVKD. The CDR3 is CATSDSPGVSTQYL. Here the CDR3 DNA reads TGTGCCACCAGTGATTCCCCAGGGGTTTCGACCCAGTACCTC.

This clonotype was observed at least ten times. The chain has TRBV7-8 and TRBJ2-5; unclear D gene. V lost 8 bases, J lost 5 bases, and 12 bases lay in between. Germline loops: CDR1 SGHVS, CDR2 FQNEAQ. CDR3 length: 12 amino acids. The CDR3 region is CASAIDRETQYF. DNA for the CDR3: TGTGCCAGCGCCATCGACCGGGAGACCCAGTACTTC. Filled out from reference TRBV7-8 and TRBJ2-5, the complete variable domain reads GAGVSQSPRYKVAKRGQDVALRCDPISGHVSLFWYQQALGQGPEFLTYFQNEAQLDKSGLPSDRFFAERPEGSVSTLKIQRTQQEDSAVYLCASAIDRETQYFGPGTRLLVL.

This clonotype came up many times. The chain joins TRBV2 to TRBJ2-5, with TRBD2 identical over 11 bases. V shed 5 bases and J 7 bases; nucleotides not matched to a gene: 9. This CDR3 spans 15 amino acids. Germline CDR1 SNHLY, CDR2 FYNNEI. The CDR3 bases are TGTGCCAGCAGTCTGACTAGCGGGACATTGGGGACCCAGTACTTC. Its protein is CASSLTSGTLGTQYF.

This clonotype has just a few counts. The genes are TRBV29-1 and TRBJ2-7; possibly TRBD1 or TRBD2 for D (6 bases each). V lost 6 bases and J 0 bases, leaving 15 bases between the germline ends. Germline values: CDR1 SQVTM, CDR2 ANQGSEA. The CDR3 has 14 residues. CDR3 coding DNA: TGCAGCGTCAGAACTTGGGGGGCCTCCTACGAGCAGTACTTC. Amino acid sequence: CSVRTWGASYEQYF.

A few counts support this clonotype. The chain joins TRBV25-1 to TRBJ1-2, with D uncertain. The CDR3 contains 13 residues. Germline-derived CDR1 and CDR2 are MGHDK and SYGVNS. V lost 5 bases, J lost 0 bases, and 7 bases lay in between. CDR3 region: CASSLLANYGYTF. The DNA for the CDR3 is TGTGCCAGCAGTTTACTGGCTAACTATGGCTACACCTTC.

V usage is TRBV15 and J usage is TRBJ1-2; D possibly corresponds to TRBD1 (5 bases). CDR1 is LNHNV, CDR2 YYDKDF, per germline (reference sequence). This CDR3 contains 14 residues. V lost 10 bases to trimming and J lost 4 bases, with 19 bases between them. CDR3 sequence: CASSPVTVSYGYTF. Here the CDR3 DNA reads TGTGCCAGCTCACCAGTGACAGTCTCCTATGGCTACACCTTC.

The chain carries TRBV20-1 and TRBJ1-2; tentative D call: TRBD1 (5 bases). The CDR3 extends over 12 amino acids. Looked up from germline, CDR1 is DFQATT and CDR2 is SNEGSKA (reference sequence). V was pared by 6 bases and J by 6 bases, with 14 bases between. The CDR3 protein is CSAWSRVHGYTF. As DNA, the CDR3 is TGCAGTGCCTGGAGCAGGGTTCATGGCTACACCTTC.

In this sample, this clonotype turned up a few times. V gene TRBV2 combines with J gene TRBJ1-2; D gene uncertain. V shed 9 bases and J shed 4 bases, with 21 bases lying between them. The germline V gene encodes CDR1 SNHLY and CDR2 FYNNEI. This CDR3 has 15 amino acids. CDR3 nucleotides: TGTGCCAGTCTACTCGCTCCCCCCCGGGCCTATGGCTACACCTTC. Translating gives CASLLAPPRAYGYTF.

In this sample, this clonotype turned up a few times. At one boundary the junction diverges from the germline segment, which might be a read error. The DNA of the CDR3 is TGCGCCAGCAGCCAAGGAAGCGGACTGAGGACTGAAGCTTTCTTT. Amino acids: CASSQGSGLRTEAFF. The chain combines TRBV7-3 with TRBJ1-1; D uncertain. In germline, CDR1 is SGHTA, CDR2 FQGTGA. The CDR3 is made up of 15 amino acids.

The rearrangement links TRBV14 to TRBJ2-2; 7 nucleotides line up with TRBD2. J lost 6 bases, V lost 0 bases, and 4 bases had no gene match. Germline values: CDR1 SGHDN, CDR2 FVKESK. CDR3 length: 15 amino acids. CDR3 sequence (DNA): TGTGCCAGCAGCCAAGAACTGGCGGGAGCCGGGGAGCTGTTTTTT. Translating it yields CASSQELAGAGELFF.

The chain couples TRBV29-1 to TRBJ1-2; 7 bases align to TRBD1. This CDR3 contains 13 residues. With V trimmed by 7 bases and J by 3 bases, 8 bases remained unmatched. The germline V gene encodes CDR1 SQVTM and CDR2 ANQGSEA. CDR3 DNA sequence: TGCAGCGGGTCACCGGGACAGCACTATGGCTACACCTTC. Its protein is CSGSPGQHYGYTF.

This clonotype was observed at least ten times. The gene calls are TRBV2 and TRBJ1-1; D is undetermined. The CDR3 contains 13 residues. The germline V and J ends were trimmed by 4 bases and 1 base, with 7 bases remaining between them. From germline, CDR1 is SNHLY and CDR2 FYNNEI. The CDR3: CASSAEGNTEAFF. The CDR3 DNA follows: TGTGCCAGCAGTGCGGAGGGGAACACTGAAGCTTTCTTT.

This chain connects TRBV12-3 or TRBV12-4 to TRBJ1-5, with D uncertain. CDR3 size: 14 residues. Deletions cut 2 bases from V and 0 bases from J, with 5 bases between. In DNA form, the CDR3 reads TGTGCCAGCAGTTTACAGCTTAGCAATCAGCCCCAGCATTTT. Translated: CASSLQLSNQPQHF.

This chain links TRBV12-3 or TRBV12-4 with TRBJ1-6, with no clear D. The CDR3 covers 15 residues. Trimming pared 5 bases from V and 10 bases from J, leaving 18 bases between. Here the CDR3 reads CASSLNRELGSPLHF. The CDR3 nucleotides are TGTGCCAGCAGTCTCAACCGGGAACTCGGATCACCCCTCCACTTT.

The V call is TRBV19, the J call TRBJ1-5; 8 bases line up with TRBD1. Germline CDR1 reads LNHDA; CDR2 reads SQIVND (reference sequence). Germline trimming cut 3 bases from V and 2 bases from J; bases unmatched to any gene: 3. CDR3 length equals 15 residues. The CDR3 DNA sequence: TGTGCCAGTAGTATCCAGGGGGCTGGCAATCAGCCCCAGCATTTT. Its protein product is CASSIQGAGNQPQHF.

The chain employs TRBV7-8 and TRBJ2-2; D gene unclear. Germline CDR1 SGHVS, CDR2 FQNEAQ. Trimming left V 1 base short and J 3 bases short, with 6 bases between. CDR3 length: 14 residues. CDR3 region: CASSLVPYTGELFF. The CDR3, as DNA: TGTGCCAGCAGCTTAGTCCCCTACACCGGGGAGCTGTTTTTT.